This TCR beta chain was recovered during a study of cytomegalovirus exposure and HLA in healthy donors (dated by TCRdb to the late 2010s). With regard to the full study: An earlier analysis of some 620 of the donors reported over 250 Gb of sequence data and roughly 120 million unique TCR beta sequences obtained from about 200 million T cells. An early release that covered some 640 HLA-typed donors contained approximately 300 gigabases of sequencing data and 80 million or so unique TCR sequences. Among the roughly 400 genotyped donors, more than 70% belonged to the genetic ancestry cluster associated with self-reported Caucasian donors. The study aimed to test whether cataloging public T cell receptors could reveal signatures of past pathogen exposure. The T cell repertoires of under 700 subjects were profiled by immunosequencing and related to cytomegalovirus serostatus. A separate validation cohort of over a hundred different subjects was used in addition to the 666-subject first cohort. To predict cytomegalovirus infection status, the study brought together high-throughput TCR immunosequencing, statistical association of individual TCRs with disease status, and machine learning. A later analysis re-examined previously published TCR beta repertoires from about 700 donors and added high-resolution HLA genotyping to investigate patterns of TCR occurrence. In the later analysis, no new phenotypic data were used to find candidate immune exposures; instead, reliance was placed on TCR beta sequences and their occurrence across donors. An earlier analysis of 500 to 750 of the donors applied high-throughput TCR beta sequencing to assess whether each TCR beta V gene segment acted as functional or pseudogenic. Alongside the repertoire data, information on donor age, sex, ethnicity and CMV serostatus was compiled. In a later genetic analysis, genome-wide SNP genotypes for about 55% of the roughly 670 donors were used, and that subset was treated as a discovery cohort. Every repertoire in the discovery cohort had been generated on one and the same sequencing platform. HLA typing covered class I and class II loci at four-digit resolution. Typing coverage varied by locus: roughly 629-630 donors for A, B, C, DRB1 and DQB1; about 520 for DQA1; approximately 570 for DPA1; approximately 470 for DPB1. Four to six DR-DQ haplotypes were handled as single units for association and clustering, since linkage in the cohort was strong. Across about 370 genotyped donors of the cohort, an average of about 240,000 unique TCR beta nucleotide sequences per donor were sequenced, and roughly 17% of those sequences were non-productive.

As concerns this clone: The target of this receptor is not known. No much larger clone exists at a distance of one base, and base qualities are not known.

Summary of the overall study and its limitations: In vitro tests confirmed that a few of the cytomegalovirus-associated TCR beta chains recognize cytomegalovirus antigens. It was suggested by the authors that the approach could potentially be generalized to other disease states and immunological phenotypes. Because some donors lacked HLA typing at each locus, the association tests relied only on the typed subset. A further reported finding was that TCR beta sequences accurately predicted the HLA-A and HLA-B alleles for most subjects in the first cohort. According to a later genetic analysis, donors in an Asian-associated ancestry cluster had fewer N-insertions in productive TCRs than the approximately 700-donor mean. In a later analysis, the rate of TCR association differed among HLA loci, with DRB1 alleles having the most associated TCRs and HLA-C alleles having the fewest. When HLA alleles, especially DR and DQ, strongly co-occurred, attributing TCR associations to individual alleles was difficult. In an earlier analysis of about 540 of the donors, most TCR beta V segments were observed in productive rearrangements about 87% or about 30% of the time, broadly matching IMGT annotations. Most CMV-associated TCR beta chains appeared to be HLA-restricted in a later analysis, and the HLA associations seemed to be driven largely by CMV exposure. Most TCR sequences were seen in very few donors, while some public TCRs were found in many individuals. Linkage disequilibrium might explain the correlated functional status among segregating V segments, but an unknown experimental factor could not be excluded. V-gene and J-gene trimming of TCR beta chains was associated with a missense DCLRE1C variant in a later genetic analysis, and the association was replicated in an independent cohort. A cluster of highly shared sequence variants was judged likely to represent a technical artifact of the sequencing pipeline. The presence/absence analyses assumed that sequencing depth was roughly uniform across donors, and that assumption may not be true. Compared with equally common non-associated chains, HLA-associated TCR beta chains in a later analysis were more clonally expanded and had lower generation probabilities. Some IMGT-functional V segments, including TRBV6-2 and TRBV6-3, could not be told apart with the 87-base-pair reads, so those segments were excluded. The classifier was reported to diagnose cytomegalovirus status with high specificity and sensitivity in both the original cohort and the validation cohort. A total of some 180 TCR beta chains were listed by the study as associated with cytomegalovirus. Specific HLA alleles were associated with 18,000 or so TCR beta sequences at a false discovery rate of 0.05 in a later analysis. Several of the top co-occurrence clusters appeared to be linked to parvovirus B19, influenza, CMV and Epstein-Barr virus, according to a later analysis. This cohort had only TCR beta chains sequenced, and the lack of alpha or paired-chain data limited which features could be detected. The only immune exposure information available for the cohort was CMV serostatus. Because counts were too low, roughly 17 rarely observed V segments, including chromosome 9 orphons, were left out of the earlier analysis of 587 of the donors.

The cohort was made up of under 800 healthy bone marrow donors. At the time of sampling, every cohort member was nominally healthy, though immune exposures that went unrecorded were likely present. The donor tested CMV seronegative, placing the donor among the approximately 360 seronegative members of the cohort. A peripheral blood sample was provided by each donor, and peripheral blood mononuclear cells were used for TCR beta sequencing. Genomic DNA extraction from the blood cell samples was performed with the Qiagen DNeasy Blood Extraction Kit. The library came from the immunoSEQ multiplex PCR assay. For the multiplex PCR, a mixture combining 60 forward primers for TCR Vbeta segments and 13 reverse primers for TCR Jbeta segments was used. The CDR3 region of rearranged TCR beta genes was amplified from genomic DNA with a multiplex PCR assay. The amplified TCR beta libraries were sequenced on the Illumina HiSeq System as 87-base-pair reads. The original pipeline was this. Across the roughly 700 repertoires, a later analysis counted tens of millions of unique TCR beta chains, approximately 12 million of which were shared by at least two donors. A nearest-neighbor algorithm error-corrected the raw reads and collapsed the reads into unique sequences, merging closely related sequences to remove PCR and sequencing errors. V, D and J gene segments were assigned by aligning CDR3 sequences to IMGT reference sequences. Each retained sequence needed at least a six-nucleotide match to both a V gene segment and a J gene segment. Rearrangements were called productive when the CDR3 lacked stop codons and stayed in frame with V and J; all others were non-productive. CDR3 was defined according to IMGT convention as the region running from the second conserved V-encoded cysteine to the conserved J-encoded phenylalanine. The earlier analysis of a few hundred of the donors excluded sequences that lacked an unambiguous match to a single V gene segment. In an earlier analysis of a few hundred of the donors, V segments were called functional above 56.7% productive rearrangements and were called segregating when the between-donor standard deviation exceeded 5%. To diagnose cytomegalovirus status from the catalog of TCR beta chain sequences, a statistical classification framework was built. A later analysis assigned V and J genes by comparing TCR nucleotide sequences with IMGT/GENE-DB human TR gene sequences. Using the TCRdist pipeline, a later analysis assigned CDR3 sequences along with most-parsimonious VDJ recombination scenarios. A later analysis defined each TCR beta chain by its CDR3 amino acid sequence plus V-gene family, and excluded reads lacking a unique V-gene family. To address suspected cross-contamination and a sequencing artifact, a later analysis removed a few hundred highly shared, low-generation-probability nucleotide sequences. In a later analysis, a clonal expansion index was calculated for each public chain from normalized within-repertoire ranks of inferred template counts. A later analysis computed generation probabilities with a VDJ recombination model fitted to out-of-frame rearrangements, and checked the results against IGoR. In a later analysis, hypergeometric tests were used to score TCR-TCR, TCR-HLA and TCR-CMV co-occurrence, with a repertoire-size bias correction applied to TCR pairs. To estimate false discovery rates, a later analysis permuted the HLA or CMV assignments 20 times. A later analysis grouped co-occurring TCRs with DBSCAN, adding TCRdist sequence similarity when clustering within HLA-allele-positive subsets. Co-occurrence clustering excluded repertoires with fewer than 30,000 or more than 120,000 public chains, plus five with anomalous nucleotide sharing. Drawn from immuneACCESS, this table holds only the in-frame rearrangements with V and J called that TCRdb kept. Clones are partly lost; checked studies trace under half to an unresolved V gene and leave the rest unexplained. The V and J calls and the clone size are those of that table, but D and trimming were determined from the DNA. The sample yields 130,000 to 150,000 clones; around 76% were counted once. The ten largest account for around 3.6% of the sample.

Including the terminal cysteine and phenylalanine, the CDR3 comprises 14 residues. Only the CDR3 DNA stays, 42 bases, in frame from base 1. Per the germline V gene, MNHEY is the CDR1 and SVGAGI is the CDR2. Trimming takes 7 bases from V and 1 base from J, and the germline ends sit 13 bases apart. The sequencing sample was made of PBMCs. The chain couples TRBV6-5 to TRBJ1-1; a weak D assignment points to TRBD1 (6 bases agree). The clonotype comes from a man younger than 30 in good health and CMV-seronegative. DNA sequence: TGTGCCAGCACCCTGACAGGAGCGAACACTGAAGCTTTCTTT. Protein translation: CASTLTGANTEAFF.